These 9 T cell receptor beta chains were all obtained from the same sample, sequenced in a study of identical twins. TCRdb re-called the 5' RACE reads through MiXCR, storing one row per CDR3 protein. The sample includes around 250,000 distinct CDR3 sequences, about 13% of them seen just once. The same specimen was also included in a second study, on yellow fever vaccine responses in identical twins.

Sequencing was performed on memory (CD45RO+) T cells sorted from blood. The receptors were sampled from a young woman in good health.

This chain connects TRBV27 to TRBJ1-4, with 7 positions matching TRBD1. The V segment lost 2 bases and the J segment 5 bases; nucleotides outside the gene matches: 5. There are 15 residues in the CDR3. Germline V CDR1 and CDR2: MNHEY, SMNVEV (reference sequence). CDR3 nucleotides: TGTGCCAGCAGTTTAGGGACAGAACAAAATGAAAAACTGTTTTTT. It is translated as CASSLGTEQNEKLFF.

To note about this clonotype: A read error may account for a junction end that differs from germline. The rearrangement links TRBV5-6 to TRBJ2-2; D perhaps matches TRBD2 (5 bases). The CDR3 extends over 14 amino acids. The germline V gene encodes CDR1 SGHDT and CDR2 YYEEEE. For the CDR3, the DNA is TGTGCCAGCAGCCCCCGGGTCCCCCACGGGGAACTGTTTTTT. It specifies CASSPRVPHGELFF.

The CDR3 loop is CASSLAENTGELFF. As DNA, the CDR3 is TGCGCCAGCAGCTTGGCAGAGAACACCGGGGAGCTGTTTTTT. J is TRBJ2-2 and V is TRBV5-1; D is unresolved. The germline V gene has CDR1 SGHRS and CDR2 YFSETQ. This CDR3 region has 14 residues. Trimming took off 0 bases at V and 1 base at J, with 4 bases between the two ends.

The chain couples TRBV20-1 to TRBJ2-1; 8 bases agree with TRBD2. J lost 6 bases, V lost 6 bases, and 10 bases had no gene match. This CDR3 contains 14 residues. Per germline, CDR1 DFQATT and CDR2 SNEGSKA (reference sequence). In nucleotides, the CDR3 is TGCAGTGCAGGGACTAGAACGATTAGCAATGAGCAGTTCTTC. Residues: CSAGTRTISNEQFF.

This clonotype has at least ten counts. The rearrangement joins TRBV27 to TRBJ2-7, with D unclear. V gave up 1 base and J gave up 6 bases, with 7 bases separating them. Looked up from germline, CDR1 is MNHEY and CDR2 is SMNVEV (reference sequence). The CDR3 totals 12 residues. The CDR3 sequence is CASSLFQSEQYF. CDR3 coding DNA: TGTGCCAGCAGTTTATTCCAGTCCGAGCAGTACTTC.

CDR3 in DNA: TGTGCCAGCAGTTACGGGGACCCGGGAATGAGGAAACTGTTTTTT. Translation gives CASSYGDPGMRKLFF. V and J are TRBV27 and TRBJ1-4, with a tentative D call TRBD1 (5 bases). The V gene's germline CDR1 is MNHEY and CDR2 SMNVEV (reference sequence). The CDR3 loop spans 15 amino acids. V dropped 4 bases and J dropped 11 bases, with 20 bases sitting between them.

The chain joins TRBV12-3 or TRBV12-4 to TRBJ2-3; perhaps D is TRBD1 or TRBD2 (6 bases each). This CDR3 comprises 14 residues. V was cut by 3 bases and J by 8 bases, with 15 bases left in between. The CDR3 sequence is CASSLAGGGGTQYF. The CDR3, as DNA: TGTGCCAGCAGTTTGGCGGGCGGAGGGGGTACGCAGTATTTT.

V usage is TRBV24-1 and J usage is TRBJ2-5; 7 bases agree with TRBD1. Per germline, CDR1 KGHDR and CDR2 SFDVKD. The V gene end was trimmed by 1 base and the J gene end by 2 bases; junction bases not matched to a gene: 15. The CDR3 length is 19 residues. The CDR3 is CATSDFGAYRDSAQETQYF. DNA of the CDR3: TGTGCCACCAGTGATTTTGGGGCTTACCGGGACAGTGCTCAAGAGACCCAGTACTTC.

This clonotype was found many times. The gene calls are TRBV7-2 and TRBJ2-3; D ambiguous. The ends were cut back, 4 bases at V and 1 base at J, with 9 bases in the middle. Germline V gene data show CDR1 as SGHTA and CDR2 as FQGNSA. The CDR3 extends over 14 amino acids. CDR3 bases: TGTGCCAGCAGCTCAGGAGAGGGCACAGATACGCAGTATTTT. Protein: CASSSGEGTDTQYF.